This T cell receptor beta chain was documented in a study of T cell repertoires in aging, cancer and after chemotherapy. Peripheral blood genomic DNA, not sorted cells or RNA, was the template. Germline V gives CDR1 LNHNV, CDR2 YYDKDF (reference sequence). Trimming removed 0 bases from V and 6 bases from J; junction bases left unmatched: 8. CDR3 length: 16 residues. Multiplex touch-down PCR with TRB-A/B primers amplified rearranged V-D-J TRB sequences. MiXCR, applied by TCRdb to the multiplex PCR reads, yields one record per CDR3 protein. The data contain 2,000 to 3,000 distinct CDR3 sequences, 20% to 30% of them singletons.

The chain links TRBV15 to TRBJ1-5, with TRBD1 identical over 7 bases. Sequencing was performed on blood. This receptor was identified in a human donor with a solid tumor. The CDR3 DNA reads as TGTGCCACCAGCAGAGATCGACAGGGCGGAAGTCAGCCCCAGCATTTT. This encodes CATSRDRQGGSQPQHF.